The sequence of this T cell receptor beta chain was determined in a study of blood T cells in healthy people across ages. In the study overall: For every two T cells, template switching captured about one barcoded beta molecule.

Germline CDR1 SEHNR, CDR2 FQNEAQ (reference sequence). The V gene lost 5 bases and the J gene lost 10 bases, with 30 bases spanning the gap. This CDR3 region has 19 residues. This clonotype was seen only once. Its antigen is undetermined. For the second PCR, which ran for roughly 7 to 11 cycles, a sample-barcoded 5' primer and a J-beta primer mix were used. TCRdb re-called the 5' RACE reads through MiXCR, storing one row per CDR3 protein. Counted here are 1.5 million to 2 million distinct CDR3 sequences, just under 50% occurring once; the ten biggest clones make up around 2.1%. Study-level findings and limits: Estimates of total diversity, which came from one million sequenced T cells, were considered to be underestimates. Changes in expanded clonotypes were possibly confounded, as the CMV status of donors was unknown.

This TCR was recovered from a woman aged 40 to 50 in good health. The chain joins TRBV7-9 to TRBJ1-6; possible D gene TRBD1, 5 bases. Sample: blood. The CDR3 DNA is TGTGCCAGCAGCCATCAGGGCGGGGGGAGAGCGGTTCTTCTGTCACCCCTCCACTTT. Protein product: CASSHQGGGRAVLLSPLHF.